Each of the 20 T cell receptor beta chains below was sequenced from the same sample in a study of T cell responses to AZD1222 COVID-19 vaccine. TCRdb's copy holds only in-frame clones and misses some; the assay was immunoSEQ multiplex PCR. The data contain about 160,000 clones, over 75% of them singletons. This material consisted of peripheral blood, taken 28 days after the second AZD1222 dose. Receptors originate from an adult who received the AZD1222 COVID-19 vaccine.

The V call is TRBV5-6, the J call TRBJ2-1; 12 bases match TRBD2. The CDR3 runs 15 residues. In germline, CDR1 is SGHDT, CDR2 YYEEEE. V shed 10 bases, J shed 7 bases, and the junction held 12 bases outside the gene matches. The chain's CDR3 is CAGETSGGARNEQFF. In DNA, the CDR3 is TGTGCCGGAGAGACTAGCGGGGGCGCTAGGAATGAGCAGTTCTTC.

The chain uses TRBV5-1 and TRBJ1-1, with 8 positions matching TRBD1. Trimming at V came to 5 bases and at J to 3 bases, leaving 9 bases not matched to a gene. CDR1 is SGHRS, CDR2 YFSETQ, per germline. This CDR3 is built from 15 residues. The CDR3 spells CASRPHTGGDTEAFF. In DNA, the CDR3 is TGCGCCAGCAGGCCACATACAGGGGGTGACACTGAAGCTTTCTTT.

This chain connects TRBV18 to TRBJ1-1; D not resolved. CDR3 length: 12 amino acids. The germline CDR1 and CDR2 sequences are KGHSH and LQKENI. Deletions cut 4 bases from V and 5 bases from J, with 8 bases between. As DNA, the CDR3 is TGTGCCAGCTCACTCAGAGGGACTGAAGCTTTCTTT. Translating gives CASSLRGTEAFF. Full variable domain (missing parts from reference TRBV18 and TRBJ1-1): NAGVMQNPRHLVRRRGQEARLRCSPMKGHSHVYWYRQLPEEGLKFMVYLQKENIIDESGMPKERFSAEFPKEGPSILRIQQVVRGDSAAYFCASSLRGTEAFFGQGTRLTVV.

This rearrangement joins TRBV19 to TRBJ2-7; D not certain. V shed 8 bases and J shed 0 bases, with 11 bases lying between them. The CDR3 runs 13 residues. Germline CDR1 reads LNHDA; CDR2 reads SQIVND (reference sequence). This CDR3 reads CASRPEYSYEQYF. CDR3 DNA: TGTGCCAGTCGCCCAGAATACTCCTACGAGCAGTACTTC.

The chain couples TRBV19 to TRBJ1-5; TRBD1 is a possible D gene (5 bases). The germline V gene has CDR1 LNHDA and CDR2 SQIVND (reference sequence). Trimming removed 1 base from V and 5 bases from J, with 12 bases in between. The CDR3 extends over 15 amino acids. This chain's CDR3 is CASSIGGRGDQPQHF. CDR3 bases: TGTGCCAGTAGTATAGGGGGACGGGGGGATCAGCCCCAGCATTTT.

The rearrangement links TRBV2 to TRBJ1-2; D gene ambiguous. Per the germline V gene, CDR1 is SNHLY and CDR2 is FYNNEI. CDR3 length equals 12 residues. V was pared by 4 bases and J by 11 bases, with 14 bases between. The CDR3 nucleotides read TGTGCCAGCAGTGTTATGGCCTCCGAGTACACCTTC. Protein sequence: CASSVMASEYTF.

The V gene is TRBV3-1 (or the pseudogene TRBV3-2), the J gene TRBJ2-4; D may be TRBD1 or TRBD2 (5 bases each). Germline V lookup: CDR1 LGHDT, CDR2 YNNKEL (reference sequence). The CDR3 extends over 19 amino acids. The ends were cut back, 4 bases at V and 0 bases at J, with 22 bases in the middle. CDR3 loop: CASSRRASGTLLAKNIQYF. DNA for the CDR3: TGTGCCAGCAGCCGACGGGCATCAGGGACCCTTCTAGCCAAAAACATTCAGTACTTC.

This clone was seen once. The genes are TRBV28 and TRBJ1-1; tentatively, D is TRBD1 (5 bases). CDR3 length equals 16 residues. The germline V gene encodes CDR1 MDHEN and CDR2 SYDVKM. V gave up 8 bases and J gave up 1 base, with 20 bases separating them. The CDR3 DNA reads TGTGCCAGCGGAAGGAATTGGGGGGTGACGAACACTGAAGCTTTCTTT. Amino acid sequence: CASGRNWGVTNTEAFF.

This chain links TRBV14 with TRBJ1-1; tentatively, D is TRBD1 (6 bases). The CDR3 totals 15 residues. Germline values: CDR1 SGHDN, CDR2 FVKESK. V was pared by 4 bases and J by 1 base, with 13 bases between. The CDR3 reads CASSPRRGRNTEAFF. The DNA of the CDR3 is TGTGCCAGCAGCCCTAGGAGGGGGAGGAACACTGAAGCTTTCTTT. Supplemented by reference TRBV14 and TRBJ1-1, the full variable domain reads EAGVTQFPSHSVIEKGQTVTLRCDPISGHDNLYWYRRVMGKEIKFLLHFVKESKQDESGMPNNRFLAERTGGTYSTLKVQPAELEDSGVYFCASSPRRGRNTEAFFGQGTRLTVV.

V gene TRBV7-9 combines with J gene TRBJ2-5; D is unresolved. The V end was cut by 7 bases, the J end by 5 bases, with 14 bases between. This CDR3 has 13 residues. CDR1 and CDR2 (germline): SEHNR, FQNEAQ (reference sequence). The CDR3 DNA follows: TGTGCCAGCACCCCTGACGGATCGGAGACCCAGTACTTC. Amino acid sequence: CASTPDGSETQYF.

This clone was counted between two and nine times. This sequence joins TRBV10-1 and TRBJ1-2; D gene uncertain. The CDR3 sequence is 13 residues long. Germline V gene sequence: CDR1 WNHNN, CDR2 SYGVQD (reference sequence). V lost 5 bases, J lost 8 bases, and 15 bases lay in between. The CDR3 DNA reads TGCGCCAGCAGTCCGGGGTCAGCGTCGGGCTACACCTTC. This gives the protein CASSPGSASGYTF.

The rearrangement links TRBV6-5 to TRBJ1-1; no clear D. Per germline, CDR1 MNHEY and CDR2 SVGAGI. CDR3 size: 13 residues. V was clipped by 6 bases and J by 5 bases, with 13 bases between them. The CDR3 sequence: CASSYSWVTEAFF. CDR3 bases: TGTGCCAGCAGCTACAGTTGGGTAACTGAAGCTTTCTTT.

The rearrangement links TRBV25-1 to TRBJ2-7; D not certain. The CDR3 runs to 10 residues. With 6 bases removed from V and 5 bases from J, the gap between germline ends came to 5 bases. Germline V gives CDR1 MGHDK, CDR2 SYGVNS. The CDR3 nucleotides are TGTGCCAGCAGACGCAACGAGCAGTACTTC. This gives the protein CASRRNEQYF.

V usage is TRBV7-2 and J usage is TRBJ1-1; D is possibly TRBD1 (6 bases). CDR1 and CDR2 (germline): SGHTA, FQGNSA. The CDR3 consists of 14 residues. The germline V and J ends were trimmed by 5 bases and 4 bases, with 14 bases remaining between them. In DNA, the CDR3 is TGTGCCAGCAGCGCCCAACAGGGTTCCACTGAAGCTTTCTTT. Translated: CASSAQQGSTEAFF. Drawing the rest from reference TRBV7-2 and TRBJ1-1, the complete variable domain is GAGVSQSPSNKVTEKGKDVELRCDPISGHTALYWYRQSLGQGLEFLIYFQGNSAPDKSGLPSDRFSAERTGGSVSTLTIQRTQQEDSAVYLCASSAQQGSTEAFFGQGTRLTVV.

This clone came up a few times. The chain combines TRBV18 with TRBJ2-7; 8 nucleotides line up with TRBD1. V shed 6 bases, J shed 4 bases, and the junction held 8 bases outside the gene matches. Per germline, CDR1 KGHSH and CDR2 LQKENI. The CDR3 length is 14 residues. CDR3 coding DNA: TGTGCCAGCTCCCCGGGACAGGTTTCTTACGAGCAGTACTTC. This codes for CASSPGQVSYEQYF.

This chain joins TRBV7-3 and TRBJ1-3, with a weak D call TRBD1 (5 bases). V was shortened by 2 bases and J by 2 bases, with 10 bases between the two germline ends. The CDR3 runs 15 residues. The germline gives CDR1 SGHTA, CDR2 FQGTGA. The DNA of the CDR3 is TGTGCCAGCAGCTTATCATCAGGGCCTGGAAACACCATATATTTT. Translation gives CASSLSSGPGNTIYF.

The CDR3 sequence: CASSRSPPSGEHETQYF. CDR3 DNA: TGTGCCAGCAGCCGTTCCCCCCCTAGCGGGGAGCACGAGACCCAGTACTTC. The rearrangement joins TRBV7-6 to TRBJ2-5; 9 bases agree with TRBD2. Germline CDR1 and CDR2: SGHVS and FNYEAQ. J gave up 5 bases and V 5 bases, and 15 bases lay outside the gene matches. The CDR3 runs 17 residues.

The chain couples TRBV5-4 to TRBJ1-5; D is unclear. V was cut by 2 bases and J by 0 bases, with 3 bases left in between. Germline CDR1 reads SGHNT; CDR2 reads YYREEE (reference sequence). The CDR3 is 13 amino acids. The CDR3 sequence: CASSFNSNQPQHF. In DNA, the CDR3 is TGTGCCAGCAGCTTTAATAGCAATCAGCCCCAGCATTTT.

The V and J genes are TRBV7-7 and TRBJ1-5; unclear D gene. Germline-derived CDR1 and CDR2 are SSHAT and FNYEAQ (reference sequence). The V gene lost 1 base and the J gene lost 4 bases, with 5 bases spanning the gap. The CDR3 has 13 residues. The chain's CDR3 is CASSLGENQPQHF. CDR3 bases: TGTGCCAGCAGCTTAGGGGAAAATCAGCCCCAGCATTTT. Full variable domain (remainder filled in from reference TRBV7-7 and TRBJ1-5): GAGVSQSPRYKVTKRGQDVTLRCDPISSHATLYWYQQALGQGPEFLTYFNYEAQPDKSGLPSDRFSAERPEGSISTLTIQRTEQRDSAMYRCASSLGENQPQHFGDGTRLSIL.

The chain employs TRBV19 and TRBJ1-2; D gene uncertain. The V end lost 5 bases, the J end lost 3 bases, and 13 bases lay between the germline ends. This CDR3 is 14 amino acids long. The germline CDR1 and CDR2 sequences are LNHDA and SQIVND (reference sequence). CDR3 loop: CASSGNSGDYGYTF. In DNA, the CDR3 is TGTGCCAGTAGTGGTAACAGCGGGGACTATGGCTACACCTTC.